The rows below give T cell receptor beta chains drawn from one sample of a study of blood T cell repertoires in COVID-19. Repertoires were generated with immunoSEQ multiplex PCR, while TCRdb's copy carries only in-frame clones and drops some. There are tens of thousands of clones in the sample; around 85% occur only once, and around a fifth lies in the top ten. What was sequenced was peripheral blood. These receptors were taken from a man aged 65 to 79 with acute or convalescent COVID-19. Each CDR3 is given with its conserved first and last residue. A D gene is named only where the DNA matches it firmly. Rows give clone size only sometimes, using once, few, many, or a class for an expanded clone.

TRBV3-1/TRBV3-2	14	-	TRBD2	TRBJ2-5	CASSPSGNQETQYF	TGTGCCAGCAGCCCTAGCGGGAATCAAGAGACCCAGTACTTC
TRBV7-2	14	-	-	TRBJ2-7	CASSRARGGYEQYF	TGTGCCAGCAGCCGGGCGAGGGGGGGTTACGAGCAGTACTTC
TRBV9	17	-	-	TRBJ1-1	CASSALGEGGGNTEAFF	TGTGCCAGCAGCGCCCTCGGGGAGGGAGGGGGGAACACTGAAGCTTTCTTT
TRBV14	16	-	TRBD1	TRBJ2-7	CASSQLSGRGNYEQYF	TGTGCCAGCAGCCAATTGTCTGGCAGGGGGAACTACGAGCAGTACTTC
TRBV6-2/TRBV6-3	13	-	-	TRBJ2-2	CASSYIGAGELFF	TGTGCCAGCAGTTATATAGGGGCCGGGGAGCTGTTTTTT
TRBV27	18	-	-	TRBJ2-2	CASSSPSSLGTNTGELFF	TGTGCCAGCAGTTCCCCCTCATCCCTCGGTACGAACACCGGGGAGCTGTTTTTT
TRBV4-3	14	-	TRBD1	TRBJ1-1	CASASGTEWTEAFF	TGCGCCAGCGCCTCCGGGACAGAGTGGACTGAAGCTTTCTTT
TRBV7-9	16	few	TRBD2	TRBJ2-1	CASSPGLAGGGDEQFF	TGTGCCAGCAGCCCGGGACTAGCGGGAGGTGGAGATGAGCAGTTCTTC
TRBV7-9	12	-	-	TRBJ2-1	CASSFGEFEQFF	TGTGCCAGCAGCTTTGGGGAGTTTGAGCAGTTCTTC
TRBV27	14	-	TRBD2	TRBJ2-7	CASSSSSGSYEQYF	TGTGCCAGCAGTTCCTCTAGCGGGAGTTACGAGCAGTACTTC
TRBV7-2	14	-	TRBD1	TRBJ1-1	CASSRRTGGTEAFF	TGTGCCAGCAGCCGTCGGACAGGAGGGACTGAAGCTTTCTTT
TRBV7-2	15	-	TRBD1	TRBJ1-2	CASSPRPGTGDGYTF	TGTGCCAGCAGCCCAAGACCCGGGACAGGGGACGGCTACACCTTC
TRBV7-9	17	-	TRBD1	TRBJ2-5	CASSHIRGQGASETQYF	TGTGCCAGCAGCCACATTCGGGGACAGGGGGCCTCAGAGACCCAGTACTTC
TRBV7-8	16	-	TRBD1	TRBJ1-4	CASSSRQGTANEKLFF	TGTGCCAGCAGCTCCCGACAGGGTACGGCTAATGAAAAACTGTTTTTT
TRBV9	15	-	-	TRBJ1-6	CASSSVGGAHSPLHF	TGTGCCAGCAGCTCAGTGGGGGGGGCGCACTCACCCCTCCACTTT
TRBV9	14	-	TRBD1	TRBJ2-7	CASSAGTGIYEQYF	TGTGCCAGCAGCGCCGGGACAGGGATATACGAGCAGTACTTC
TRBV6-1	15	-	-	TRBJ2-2	CATRETGKDTGELFF	TGTGCCACCCGTGAAACAGGCAAGGACACCGGGGAGCTGTTTTTT
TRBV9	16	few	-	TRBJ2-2	CASSTTGINHPGELFF	TGTGCCAGCAGCACCACAGGGATTAACCACCCCGGGGAGCTGTTTTTT
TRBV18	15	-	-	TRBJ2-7	CASSPGSGSSYEQYF	TGTGCCAGCTCACCAGGGTCCGGGTCGTCCTACGAGCAGTACTTC
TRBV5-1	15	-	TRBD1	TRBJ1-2	CASSLDGTGDYGYTF	TGCGCCAGCAGCTTGGACGGGACAGGGGACTATGGCTACACCTTC
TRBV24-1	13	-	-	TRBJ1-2	CATSDPGPHGYTF	TGTGCCACCAGTGATCCAGGGCCTCATGGCTACACCTTC
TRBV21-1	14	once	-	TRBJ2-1	CASSKAGLLNEQFF	TGTGCCAGCAGCAAGGCGGGACTACTAAATGAGCAGTTCTTC
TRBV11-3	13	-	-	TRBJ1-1	CASSYDNSGEAFF	TGTGCCAGCAGCTACGACAATTCAGGTGAAGCTTTCTTT
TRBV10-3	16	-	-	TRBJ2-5	CAISESTDTLDETQYF	TGTGCCATCAGTGAGTCGACGGACACCCTCGATGAGACCCAGTACTTC
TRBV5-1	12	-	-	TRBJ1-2	CASSLGRYGYTF	TGCGCCAGCAGCTTGGGTCGTTATGGCTACACCTTC
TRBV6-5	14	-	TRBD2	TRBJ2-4	CASERGDAKNIQYF	TGTGCCAGCGAGCGGGGGGACGCCAAAAACATTCAGTACTTC
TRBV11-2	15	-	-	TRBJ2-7	CASSLDRPGINEQYF	TGTGCCAGCAGCTTAGATAGGCCAGGGATCAACGAGCAGTACTTC
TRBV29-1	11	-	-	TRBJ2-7	CSARGSYEQYF	TGCAGCGCCAGAGGGTCCTACGAGCAGTACTTC
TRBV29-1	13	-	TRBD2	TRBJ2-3	CSALAGAGDTQYF	TGCAGTGCACTAGCGGGAGCTGGAGATACGCAGTATTTT
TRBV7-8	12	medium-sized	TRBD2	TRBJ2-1	CASSSGTTEQFF	TGTGCCAGCAGCTCCGGGACTACGGAGCAGTTCTTC
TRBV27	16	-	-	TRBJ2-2	CASSMLAGMNTGELFF	TGTGCCAGCAGCATGCTGGCGGGGATGAACACCGGGGAGCTGTTTTTT
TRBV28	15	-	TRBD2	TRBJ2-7	CASTSGGTIVYEQYF	TGTGCCAGCACCAGTGGTGGGACTATCGTCTACGAGCAGTACTTC
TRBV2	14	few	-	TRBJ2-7	CASSRNGQNYEQYF	TGTGCCAGCAGTCGAAACGGACAGAACTACGAGCAGTACTTC
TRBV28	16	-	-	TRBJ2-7	CASSLAGRVTSYEQYF	TGTGCCAGCAGTTTAGCTGGCAGGGTCACGTCCTACGAGCAGTACTTC
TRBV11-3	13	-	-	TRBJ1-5	CASSRGANQPQHF	TGTGCCAGCAGCAGGGGTGCCAATCAGCCCCAGCATTTT
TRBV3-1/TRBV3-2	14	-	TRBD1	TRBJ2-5	CASSWDRGMETQYF	TGTGCCAGCAGCTGGGACAGGGGTATGGAGACCCAGTACTTC
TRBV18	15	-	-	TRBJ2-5	CASSARALYQETQYF	TGTGCCAGCTCGGCGAGAGCGCTGTACCAAGAGACCCAGTACTTC
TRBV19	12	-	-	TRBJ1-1	CASSISRTEAFF	TGTGCCAGTAGTATAAGCAGGACTGAAGCTTTCTTT
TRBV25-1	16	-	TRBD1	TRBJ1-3	CASSEDIGGYGNTIYF	TGTGCCAGCAGTGAAGATATAGGGGGCTATGGAAACACCATATATTTT
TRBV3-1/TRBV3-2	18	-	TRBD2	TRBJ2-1	CASSERSGNSGRKHEQFF	TGTGCCAGCAGCGAAAGATCGGGGAATAGCGGGAGAAAGCATGAGCAGTTCTTC
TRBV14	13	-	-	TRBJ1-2	CASSQQTGSGYTF	TGTGCCAGCAGCCAGCAAACAGGGTCCGGCTACACCTTC
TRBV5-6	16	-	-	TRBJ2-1	CASSLVLVGGYNEQFF	TGTGCCAGCAGCTTGGTACTTGTGGGGGGCTACAATGAGCAGTTCTTC
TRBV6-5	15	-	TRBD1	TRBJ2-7	CASRGQGAGGYEQYF	TGTGCCAGCAGGGGACAGGGCGCAGGAGGTTACGAGCAGTACTTC
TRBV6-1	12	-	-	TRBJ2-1	CASSKVREGQFF	TGTGCCAGCAGTAAGGTGCGGGAAGGGCAGTTCTTC